The next 28 T cell receptor beta chains were all read from a single sample in a study of identifying expanded T cells in peripheral blood (dated by TCRdb to 2018 to 2020). Receptor amplification or capture employed the immunoSEQ multiplex PCR assay. This immuneACCESS table, as held by TCRdb, lists in-frame sequences with V and J called but not all clones. Of the missing ones, under half trace to an unresolved V gene in checked studies; the others have no known cause. The sample table holds tens of thousands of clones, of which around nine tenths were seen once. Of the sample, 2.8% is held by the ten largest clones. The source material was blood. These TCRs come from a person between 18 and 69 years old in good health.

The genes are TRBV21-1 and TRBJ2-7; the D call TRBD1 from the table was never checked on the DNA. TRBV21-1 is assigned pseudogene status. CDR3 size: 16 residues. DNA for the CDR3: TGTGCCAGCAGCAATAAGGGGGACGGACACTCCTACGAGCAGTACTTC. This codes for CASSNKGDGHSYEQYF.

V and J are TRBV15 and TRBJ2-7; 9 bases match TRBD1. The CDR3 is 12 amino acids. Per the germline V gene, CDR1 is LNHNV and CDR2 is YYDKDF (reference sequence). With 1 base clipped from V and 9 bases from J, the junction kept 1 base outside the gene matches. The CDR3 nucleotides read TGTGCCACCAGCAGAGGGACAGGGGTGCAGTACTTC. Its translation is CATSRGTGVQYF.

This clone was found once. The chain recombines TRBV20-1 with TRBJ2-1; the D is unclear. Trimming cost V 6 bases and J 7 bases, with 10 bases left between them. The germline CDR1 and CDR2 sequences are DFQATT and SNEGSKA (reference sequence). This CDR3 region has 11 residues. CDR3 nucleotides: TGCAGTGCCCCTCGGTGGAATGAGCAGTTCTTC. Its translation: CSAPRWNEQFF.

This rearrangement joins TRBV6-5 to TRBJ1-1; D may be TRBD1 (6 bases). The CDR3 is 14 amino acids. The germline V gene has CDR1 MNHEY and CDR2 SVGAGI. The V end was cut by 5 bases, the J end by 6 bases, with 16 bases between. The CDR3 loop is CASSDHREIAEAFF. CDR3 bases: TGTGCCAGCAGTGATCACAGGGAGATCGCTGAAGCTTTCTTT.

As regards this clone: The same CDR3 is also encoded by other DNA sequences in this sample. The chain employs TRBV6-5 and TRBJ2-7; D not resolved. Trimming removed 0 bases at V and 1 base at J, with 7 bases between. This CDR3 spans 14 amino acids. CDR1 and CDR2 from the germline V gene are MNHEY and SVGAGI. The CDR3 loop is CASSYSPGSYEQYF. The CDR3 DNA sequence: TGTGCCAGCAGTTACTCACCAGGTTCCTACGAGCAGTACTTC.

This clone was recorded a few times. This sequence joins TRBV7-9 and TRBJ2-2; TRBD2 matches 14 bases. The CDR3 totals 17 residues. Trimming cost V 5 bases and J 1 base; bases outside gene matches: 3. Germline CDR1 reads SEHNR; CDR2 reads FQNEAQ (reference sequence). CDR3 sequence reads: CASSPGLAGGNTGELFF. For the CDR3, the DNA is TGTGCCAGCAGCCCAGGACTAGCGGGAGGGAACACCGGGGAGCTGTTTTTT.

The chain combines TRBV10-3 with TRBJ2-1; TRBD1 matches 9 bases. The CDR3 covers 15 residues. CDR1 and CDR2 from the germline V gene are ENHRY and SYGVKD. V trimming: 6 bases; J trimming: 8 bases; junction bases outside the gene matches: 11. In DNA, the CDR3 is TGTGCCATCAGCACCGGGACAGGGATTGAGGATGAGCAGTTCTTC. Translating gives CAISTGTGIEDEQFF.

The sample holds one count of this clone. The chain employs TRBV4-3 and TRBJ2-7; the D gene is possibly TRBD1 (5 bases). Germline CDR1 LGHNA, CDR2 YSLEER. Trimming pared 1 base from V and 3 bases from J, leaving 19 bases between. The CDR3 is 17 amino acids. The CDR3 DNA follows: TGCGCCAGCAGCCAAGGGAAGGGGCCAGGACGTTACTACGAGCAGTACTTC. Its translation: CASSQGKGPGRYYEQYF.

In this sample, this clone turned up once. The V call is TRBV5-4, the J call TRBJ2-5; weak D call: TRBD2 (6 bases). The J call could be wrong; TRBJ2-7 is a better fit for the DNA end. The germline V gene encodes CDR1 SGHNT and CDR2 YYREEE (reference sequence). The CDR3 covers 13 residues. The CDR3 sequence is CASRVGGTYEQYF. CDR3 nucleotide sequence: TGTGCCAGCAGGGTCGGGGGAACATACGAGCAGTACTTC.

J is TRBJ2-1 and V is TRBV29-1, with 9 bases identical to TRBD2. CDR1 is SQVTM, CDR2 ANQGSEA, per germline. The V segment lost 7 bases and the J segment 6 bases; nucleotides outside the gene matches: 10. The CDR3 runs 14 residues. CDR3 nucleotide sequence: TGCAGCGCCGAATTAGCGGGAGCTGGCAATGAGCAGTTCTTC. This gives the protein CSAELAGAGNEQFF.

The chain links TRBV2 to TRBJ2-7, with a weak D call TRBD1 (5 bases). This CDR3 spans 13 amino acids. Germline CDR1 reads SNHLY; CDR2 reads FYNNEI. Deletions cut 4 bases from V and 2 bases from J, with 9 bases between. The CDR3 DNA reads as TGTGCCAGCAGTGTGGGGCGGACCTACGAGCAGTACTTC. The encoded protein is CASSVGRTYEQYF.

The chain employs TRBV10-2 and TRBJ2-7; D is ambiguous. Germline CDR1 is WSHSY and CDR2 is SAAADI. The CDR3 contains 15 residues. V shed 2 bases and J shed 2 bases, with 13 bases lying between them. CDR3 nucleotide sequence: TGCGCCAGCAGTGAGGTAGTGATTTTCCCCTACGAGCAGTACTTC. Protein product: CASSEVVIFPYEQYF.

The chain links TRBV30 to TRBJ1-1; D not resolved. The CDR3 spans 13 residues. V gave up 5 bases and J gave up 0 bases, with 10 bases separating them. CDR1 GTSNPN and CDR2 SVGIG come from the germline V gene (reference sequence). The CDR3 region has the DNA TGTGCCTGGGAAGATTTTATGAACACTGAAGCTTTCTTT. Residues: CAWEDFMNTEAFF.

On this clone: At one end the junction does not follow the germline gene, possibly because of a read error. The rearrangement links TRBV4-3 to TRBJ1-3; perhaps TRBD1 as D (6 bases). Germline lookup yields CDR1 LGHNA and CDR2 YSLEER. This CDR3 contains 14 residues. DNA of the CDR3: TGCGCCAGCAGCCAGCACACAGGGTTTACCCCATTTTTTTTT. Protein: CASSQHTGFTPFFF.

This chain connects TRBV7-2 to TRBJ2-5; tentatively, D is TRBD2 (6 bases). Per the germline V gene, CDR1 is SGHTA and CDR2 is FQGNSA. V dropped 2 bases and J dropped 2 bases, with 9 bases sitting between them. This CDR3 has 14 residues. The DNA for the CDR3 is TGTGCCAGCAGCTTAATGACTAGACAAGAGACCCAGTACTTC. It encodes CASSLMTRQETQYF.

This clone was seen more than once but under ten times. The chain employs TRBV6-5 and TRBJ2-5; TRBD1 aligns across 10 bases. Germline-derived CDR1 and CDR2 are MNHEY and SVGAGI. With V trimmed by 2 bases and J by 4 bases, 7 bases remained unmatched. The CDR3 runs to 16 residues. CDR3 amino acids: CASSYQRTGGGETQYF. CDR3 DNA sequence: TGTGCCAGCAGTTACCAAAGGACAGGGGGAGGAGAGACCCAGTACTTC.

The chain carries TRBV6-6 and TRBJ2-7; 7 nucleotides agree with TRBD1. The length of the CDR3 is 13 residues. Germline V gene data show CDR1 as MNHNY and CDR2 as SVGAGI (reference sequence). The ends lost 8 bases at V and 10 bases at J; junction bases unmatched: 14. CDR3 residues: CASENAGGRFQYF. The CDR3, as DNA: TGTGCCAGCGAGAATGCAGGGGGTCGGTTTCAGTACTTC.

The V gene is TRBV12-5, the J gene TRBJ1-6; 9 positions agree with TRBD1. J lost 7 bases, V lost 2 bases, and 3 bases had no gene match. The CDR3 sequence is 15 residues long. CDR1 and CDR2 from the germline V gene are LGHNT and FRNRAP. The CDR3 coding sequence is TGTGCTAGTGGTTTGTTCGGGACAGGGAATTCACCCCTCCACTTT. Protein product: CASGLFGTGNSPLHF.

The rearrangement links TRBV6-5 to TRBJ2-1; D is uncertain. Germline CDR1 and CDR2: MNHEY and SVGAGI. The CDR3 is 13 residues long. Trimming removed 10 bases at V and 4 bases at J, with 14 bases between. CDR3 in amino acids: CATIRLGYNEQFF. The CDR3 nucleotides are TGTGCCACTATACGCCTTGGGTACAATGAGCAGTTCTTC.

This chain joins TRBV7-3 and TRBJ2-3; 12 nucleotides line up with TRBD2. V lost 5 bases, J lost 3 bases, and 9 bases stayed unmatched. The CDR3 runs to 17 residues. Germline loops: CDR1 SGHTA, CDR2 FQGTGA. Here the CDR3 DNA reads TGTGCCAGCAGCCTCGAACCCCTAGCGGGAGGGACAGATACGCAGTATTTT. Amino acid sequence: CASSLEPLAGGTDTQYF. The complete variable domain, with remaining parts taken from reference TRBV7-3 and TRBJ2-3, reads GAGVSQTPSNKVTEKGKYVELRCDPISGHTALYWYRQSLGQGPEFLIYFQGTGAADDSGLPNDRFFAVRPEGSVSTLKIQRTERGDSAVYLCASSLEPLAGGTDTQYFGPGTRLTVL.

The J gene is TRBJ2-7, the V gene TRBV7-2; 11 nucleotides agree with TRBD2. The germline V gene has CDR1 SGHTA and CDR2 FQGNSA. With V trimmed by 6 bases and J by 6 bases, 10 bases remained unmatched. The CDR3 is 15 residues long. Here the CDR3 reads CASRPVAGGGPEQYF. The CDR3 DNA reads TGTGCCAGCAGACCCGTAGCGGGGGGGGGTCCCGAGCAGTACTTC.

The sample holds a few counts of this clone. The chain has TRBV6-1 and TRBJ1-1, with 8 bases matching TRBD1. V was pared by 4 bases and J by 2 bases, with 15 bases of the junction left unmatched. The CDR3 has 18 amino acids. Germline assignment: CDR1 MNHNS and CDR2 SASEGT. The CDR3 here is CASSATDWTGNPNTEAFF. The DNA for the CDR3 is TGTGCCAGCAGTGCAACAGACTGGACAGGGAACCCAAACACTGAAGCTTTCTTT.

This clone was observed once. The chain uses TRBV10-2 and TRBJ2-2; 8 bases map to TRBD2. The CDR3 has 16 residues. Germline trimming cut 7 bases from V and 0 bases from J; bases unmatched to any gene: 7. CDR1 is WSHSY and CDR2 is SAAADI in the germline V gene. CDR3 region: CASTEAGGSNTGELFF. For the CDR3, the DNA is TGCGCCAGCACGGAGGCGGGGGGATCGAACACCGGGGAGCTGTTTTTT.

The chain employs TRBV9 and TRBJ2-7; TRBD1 matches at 7 bases. The germline V gene encodes CDR1 SGDLS and CDR2 YYNGEE. This CDR3 has 12 residues. With V trimmed by 3 bases and J by 9 bases, 6 bases remained unmatched. CDR3 sequence: CASSARQGVQYF. CDR3 nucleotides: TGTGCCAGCAGCGCCCGACAGGGTGTGCAGTACTTC.

This sequence joins TRBV5-4 and TRBJ2-7, with D unresolved. CDR3 size: 12 residues. Germline loops: CDR1 SGHNT, CDR2 YYREEE (reference sequence). V lost 0 bases and J lost 7, with 8 bases in between. The CDR3 DNA sequence: TGTGCCAGCAGCTTGGTCCCGGCGGAGCAGTACTTC. This gives the protein CASSLVPAEQYF. The full variable domain, with the rest looked up from reference TRBV5-4 and TRBJ2-7, is ETGVTQSPTHLIKTRGQQVTLRCSSQSGHNTVSWYQQALGQGPQFIFQYYREEENGRGNFPPRFSGLQFPNYSSELNVNALELDDSALYLCASSLVPAEQYFGPGTRLTVT.

This sequence joins TRBV2 and TRBJ2-5; D assignment may be TRBD1 or TRBD2 (6 bases each). Trimming shortened V by 6 bases and J by 4 bases, and 15 bases separated the two germline ends. The V gene's germline CDR1 is SNHLY and CDR2 FYNNEI. The CDR3 is 14 residues long. The CDR3 nucleotides are TGTGCCAGCAGGGAGGGACCAGGGGTAGAGACCCAGTACTTC. Its protein product is CASREGPGVETQYF.

This chain joins TRBV5-1 and TRBJ2-3; D gene ambiguous. Germline V lookup: CDR1 SGHRS, CDR2 YFSETQ. The V gene lost 2 bases and the J gene lost 2 bases, with 9 bases spanning the gap. CDR3 length: 14 residues. The CDR3: CASSLGSPTDTQYF. CDR3 coding DNA: TGCGCCAGCAGCTTAGGATCCCCCACAGATACGCAGTATTTT.

The chain combines TRBV7-2 with TRBJ1-6; no firm D call. CDR1 and CDR2 from the germline V gene are SGHTA and FQGNSA. This CDR3 spans 13 amino acids. V was trimmed by 5 bases and J by 9 bases, leaving 11 bases between them. CDR3 in DNA: TGTGCCAGCAGCATCGGAGGCTCTTCACCCCTCCACTTT. Its translation is CASSIGGSSPLHF.